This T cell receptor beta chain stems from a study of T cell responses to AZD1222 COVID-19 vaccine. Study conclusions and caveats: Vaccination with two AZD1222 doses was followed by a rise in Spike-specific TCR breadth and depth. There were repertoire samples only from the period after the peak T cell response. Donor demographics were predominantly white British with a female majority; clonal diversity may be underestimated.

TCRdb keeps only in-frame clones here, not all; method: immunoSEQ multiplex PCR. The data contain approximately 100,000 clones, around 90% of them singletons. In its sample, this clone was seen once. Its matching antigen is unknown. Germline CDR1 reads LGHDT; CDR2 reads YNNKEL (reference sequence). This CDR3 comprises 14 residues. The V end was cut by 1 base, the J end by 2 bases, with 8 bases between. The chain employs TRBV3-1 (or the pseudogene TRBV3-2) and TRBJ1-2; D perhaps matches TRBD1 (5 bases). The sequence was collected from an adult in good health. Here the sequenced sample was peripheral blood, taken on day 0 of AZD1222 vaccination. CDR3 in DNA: TGTGCCAGCAGCCAAGCTGGGGACAACTATGGCTACACCTTC. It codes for CASSQAGDNYGYTF.